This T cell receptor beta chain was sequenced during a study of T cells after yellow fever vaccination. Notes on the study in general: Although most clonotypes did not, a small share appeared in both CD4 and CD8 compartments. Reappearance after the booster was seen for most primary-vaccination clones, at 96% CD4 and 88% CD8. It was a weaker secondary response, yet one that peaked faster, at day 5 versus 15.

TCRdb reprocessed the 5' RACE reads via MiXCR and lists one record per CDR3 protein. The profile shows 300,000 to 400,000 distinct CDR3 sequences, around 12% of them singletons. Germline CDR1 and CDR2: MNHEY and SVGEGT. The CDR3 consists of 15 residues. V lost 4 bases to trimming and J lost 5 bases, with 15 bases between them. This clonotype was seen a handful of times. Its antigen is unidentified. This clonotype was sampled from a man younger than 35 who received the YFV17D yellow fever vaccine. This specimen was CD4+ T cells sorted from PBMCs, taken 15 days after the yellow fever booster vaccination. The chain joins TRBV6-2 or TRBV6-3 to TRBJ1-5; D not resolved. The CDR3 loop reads CASSLLAVLHQPQHF. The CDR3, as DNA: TGTGCCAGCAGTTTGTTAGCAGTCCTACATCAGCCCCAGCATTTT.